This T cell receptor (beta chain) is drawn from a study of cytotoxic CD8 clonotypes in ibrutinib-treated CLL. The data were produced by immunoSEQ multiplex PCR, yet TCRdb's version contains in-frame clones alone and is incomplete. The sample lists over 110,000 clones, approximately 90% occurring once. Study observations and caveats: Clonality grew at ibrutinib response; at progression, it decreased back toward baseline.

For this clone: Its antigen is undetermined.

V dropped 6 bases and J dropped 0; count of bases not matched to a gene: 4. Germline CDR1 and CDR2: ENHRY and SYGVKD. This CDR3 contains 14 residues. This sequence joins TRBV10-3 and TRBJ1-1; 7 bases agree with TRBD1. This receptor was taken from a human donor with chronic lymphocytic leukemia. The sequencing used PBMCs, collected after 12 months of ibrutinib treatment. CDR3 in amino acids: CAIRVQGLNTEAFF. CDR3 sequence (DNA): TGTGCCATCAGAGTACAGGGGTTGAACACTGAAGCTTTCTTT.